The sequence of this T cell receptor beta chain was determined in a study of cytomegalovirus exposure and HLA in healthy donors. Study-wide results and caveats: Most subjects' HLA-A and HLA-B alleles were reportedly predicted from TCR beta sequences.

With respect to this clone: The antigen remains unidentified.

Though probably carrying unrecorded immune exposures, donors were nominally healthy at sampling. A multiplex PCR was run with 60 Vbeta primers and 13 Jbeta primers. TCRdb's table, derived via immunoSEQ multiplex PCR, lists solely in-frame clones and lacks some. The sample records 130,000 to 150,000 clones, roughly 80% being singletons. V shed 5 bases, J shed 2 bases, and the junction held 9 bases outside the gene matches. Per germline, CDR1 MNHEY and CDR2 SMNVEV (reference sequence). This CDR3 comprises 16 residues. V usage is TRBV27 and J usage is TRBJ2-5; 9 bases align to TRBD2. This sequence originates from a woman aged 40 to 50 in good health and CMV-seropositive. The specimen was PBMCs. CDR3 sequence reads: CASSRAGGPRQETQYF. In nucleotides, the CDR3 is TGTGCCAGCAGTCGGGCGGGGGGGCCCCGGCAAGAGACCCAGTACTTC.